Listed below are T cell receptor beta chains from one sample, sequenced in a study of T cell repertoires in cytomegalovirus infection. Each CDR3 protein gets one entry after TCRdb re-called the reads with MiXCR. The table has approximately 110,000 distinct CDR3 sequences, under 45% seen once; the top ten hold just under 75%. What these receptors recognize is not known. The material was CD8+ T cells from cultured PBMCs, obtained from culture after CMV antigen stimulation. The receptor source for this set is a human donor in good health (CMV status not recorded). Some clones in this sample may be carry-over from other donors' samples. CDR3s include the opening cysteine and the closing phenylalanine or tryptophan. The order of the fields is V gene, D gene, clone size, J gene, CDR3 DNA, CDR3 protein. A D gene is named only where the DNA matches it firmly. Some rows mark clone size as missing; the rest say once, few, many or name a class of expanded clone.

V: TRBV28; D: -; size: -; J: TRBJ2-1; DNA: TGTGCCAGCACCGTGGGCGGGGGCGATACCTACAATGAGCAGTTCTTC; CDR3: CASTVGGGDTYNEQFF
V: TRBV7-6; D: -; size: many; J: TRBJ1-1; DNA: TGTGCCAGCAGCTTAGGGGGGGACACTGAAGCTTTCTTT; CDR3: CASSLGGDTEAFF
V: TRBV25-1; D: -; size: -; J: TRBJ1-1; DNA: TGTGCCAGCAGTGGGGCGGGGGAGGGTGCGAACACTGAAGCTTTCTTT; CDR3: CASSGAGEGANTEAFF
V: TRBV27; D: -; size: once; J: TRBJ2-7; DNA: TGTGCCAGCAGTTTATCGGGGGCAGGGAACTACGAGCAGTACTTC; CDR3: CASSLSGAGNYEQYF
V: TRBV6-2/TRBV6-3; D: -; size: -; J: TRBJ2-3; DNA: TGTGCCAGCAGTTACTCGAGAGGGGGGGATGAAGATACGCAGTATTTT; CDR3: CASSYSRGGDEDTQYF
V: TRBV12-3/TRBV12-4; D: TRBD1; size: -; J: TRBJ2-7; DNA: TGTGCCAGCAGTTTCACAGGGGTCTACGAGCAGTACTTC; CDR3: CASSFTGVYEQYF
V: TRBV27; D: TRBD1; size: many; J: TRBJ1-1; DNA: TGTGCCAGCAGTACACCCGCCAGGGGGCCGGCCACTGAAGCTTTCTTT; CDR3: CASSTPARGPATEAFF
V: TRBV5-6; D: -; size: few; J: TRBJ1-2; DNA: TGTGCCAGCAGCTTGGCCCTTGGGAATGGCTACACCTTC; CDR3: CASSLALGNGYTF
V: TRBV28; D: TRBD1; size: -; J: TRBJ2-5; DNA: TGTGCCAGCAGTTTGATAGGGGGCGATGAGACCCAGTACTTC; CDR3: CASSLIGGDETQYF
V: TRBV2; D: TRBD1; size: -; J: TRBJ2-2; DNA: TGTGCCAGCAATGGAGACAGGGGGACTTCTCGGAACACCGGGGAGCTGTTTTTT; CDR3: CASNGDRGTSRNTGELFF
V: TRBV10-3; D: TRBD2; size: many; J: TRBJ2-7; DNA: TGTGCCATCAGTGATGACGGACTAGTCCCCTACGAGCAGTACTTC; CDR3: CAISDDGLVPYEQYF
V: TRBV20-1; D: -; size: -; J: TRBJ1-1; DNA: TGCAGTGCTAGAGACCAGAGAATGAACACTGAAGCTTTCTTT; CDR3: CSARDQRMNTEAFF
V: TRBV2; D: TRBD1; size: -; J: TRBJ2-5; DNA: TGTGCCAGCAGCGGGACAGAAGAGACCCAGTACTTC; CDR3: CASSGTEETQYF
V: TRBV29-1; D: -; size: -; J: TRBJ2-7; DNA: TGCAGCGTTGAATTTAGGGACACCTACGAGCAGTACTTC; CDR3: CSVEFRDTYEQYF
V: TRBV11-2; D: TRBD2; size: few; J: TRBJ2-1; DNA: TGTGCCAGCAGCTTAGCCCTAAGGGGCGGGGGGATTAGCTTCTACAATGAGCAGTTCTTC; CDR3: CASSLALRGGGISFYNEQFF
V: TRBV19; D: TRBD2; size: -; J: TRBJ2-1; DNA: TGTGCCACGGGACTAGCGGGAGGCAATGAGCAGTTCTTC; CDR3: CATGLAGGNEQFF
V: TRBV7-9; D: -; size: -; J: TRBJ1-1; DNA: TGTGCCAGCAGCCCTACAGGGTTGGGCACTGAAGCTTTCTTT; CDR3: CASSPTGLGTEAFF
V: TRBV11-2; D: -; size: -; J: TRBJ2-5; DNA: TGTGCCAGCAGCCAACCCCTGGGAATAGACCAAGAGACCCAGTACTTC; CDR3: CASSQPLGIDQETQYF
V: TRBV7-8; D: -; size: -; J: TRBJ2-7; DNA: TGTGCCAGCAGCTTAGGTTACGGCGAGCTCTACGAGCAGTACTTC; CDR3: CASSLGYGELYEQYF
V: TRBV15; D: -; size: once; J: TRBJ2-2; DNA: TGTGCCACCAGCAGAGAGGGCAGGGTGGCGAACACCGGGGAGCTGTTTTTT; CDR3: CATSREGRVANTGELFF
V: TRBV7-9; D: TRBD1; size: few; J: TRBJ1-1; DNA: TGTGCCAGCAGCTCGATTTACCGGGACAGGGGATCAGGCACTGAAGCTTTCTTT; CDR3: CASSSIYRDRGSGTEAFF
V: TRBV19; D: -; size: few; J: TRBJ1-5; DNA: TGTGCCAGTAGCGAGGGCGGTCAGCCCCAGCATTTT; CDR3: CASSEGGQPQHF
V: TRBV7-2; D: -; size: few; J: TRBJ2-3; DNA: TGTGCCAGCAGCCCCTCTAGTGGGACAGATACGCAGTATTTT; CDR3: CASSPSSGTDTQYF
V: TRBV9; D: -; size: -; J: TRBJ2-3; DNA: TGTGCCAGCAGCCCCCAGGGAGTCACGCAGTATTTT; CDR3: CASSPQGVTQYF
V: TRBV2; D: -; size: -; J: TRBJ2-1; DNA: TGTGCCAGCACCGAGGGTAACACCTGGGGTGAGCAGTTCTTC; CDR3: CASTEGNTWGEQFF
V: TRBV4-1; D: -; size: -; J: TRBJ2-5; DNA: TGCGCCAGCAGCCAAGGGGCAGCCGTCCAAGAGACCCAGTACTTC; CDR3: CASSQGAAVQETQYF
V: TRBV12-3/TRBV12-4; D: -; size: many; J: TRBJ2-3; DNA: TGTGCCAGCAGTTTGAAGTGGGGGGGCGAAGATACGCAGTATTTT; CDR3: CASSLKWGGEDTQYF
V: TRBV7-8; D: -; size: -; J: TRBJ2-5; DNA: TGTGCCAGCAGCCGACGGACCAACCAAGAGACCCAGTACTTC; CDR3: CASSRRTNQETQYF
V: TRBV7-6; D: TRBD2; size: -; J: TRBJ2-1; DNA: TGTGCCAGCAGCTTAAGCAGCGGGGGGGCCTACAATGAGCAGTTCTTC; CDR3: CASSLSSGGAYNEQFF
V: TRBV9; D: -; size: -; J: TRBJ1-2; DNA: TGTGCCAGCAGCGTAGCCCTTGGACGGCTCTATGGCTACACCTTC; CDR3: CASSVALGRLYGYTF
V: TRBV6-5; D: -; size: few; J: TRBJ1-1; DNA: TGTGCCAGCAGTTCCGGGGAGAGTACTGAAGCTTTCTTT; CDR3: CASSSGESTEAFF
V: TRBV27; D: TRBD1; size: -; J: TRBJ2-7; DNA: TGTGCCAGCAGTTTTTACCGCAGGGGGTCCGACGAGCAGTACTTC; CDR3: CASSFYRRGSDEQYF
V: TRBV19; D: -; size: few; J: TRBJ1-1; DNA: TGTGCCAGTAACGTCGCAATGAACACTGAAGCTTTCTTT; CDR3: CASNVAMNTEAFF
V: TRBV6-5; D: -; size: -; J: TRBJ2-7; DNA: TGTGCCAGCAGTTACTCGAGGACGGTTACCTACGAGCAGTACTTC; CDR3: CASSYSRTVTYEQYF
V: TRBV6-1; D: -; size: few; J: TRBJ1-6; DNA: TGTGCCAGCAGTGAATTTTGGGGCGCAGGTAATTCACCCCTCCACTTT; CDR3: CASSEFWGAGNSPLHF
V: TRBV7-4; D: -; size: -; J: TRBJ2-7; DNA: TGTGCCAGCAGCTTAGACCCTGGCTCCTACGAGCAGTACTTC; CDR3: CASSLDPGSYEQYF
V: TRBV20-1; D: -; size: -; J: TRBJ1-1; DNA: TGCAGTGCCCTTGACCGAAAGAACACTGAAGCTTTCTTT; CDR3: CSALDRKNTEAFF